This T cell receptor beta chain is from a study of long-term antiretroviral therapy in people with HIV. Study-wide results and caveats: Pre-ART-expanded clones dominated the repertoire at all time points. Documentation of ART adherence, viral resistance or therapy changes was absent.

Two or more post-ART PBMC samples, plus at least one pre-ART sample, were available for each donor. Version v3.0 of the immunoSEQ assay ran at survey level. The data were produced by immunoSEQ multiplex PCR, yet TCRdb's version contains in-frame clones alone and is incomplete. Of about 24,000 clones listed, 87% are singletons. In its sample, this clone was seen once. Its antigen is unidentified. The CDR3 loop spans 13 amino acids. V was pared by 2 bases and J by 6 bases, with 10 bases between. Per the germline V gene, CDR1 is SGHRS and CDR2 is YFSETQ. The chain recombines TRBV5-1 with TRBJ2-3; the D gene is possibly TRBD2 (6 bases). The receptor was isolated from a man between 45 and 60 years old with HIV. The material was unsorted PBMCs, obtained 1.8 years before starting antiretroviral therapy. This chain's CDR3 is CASSFGGLDTQYF. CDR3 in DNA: TGCGCCAGCAGCTTTGGAGGGTTGGATACGCAGTATTTT. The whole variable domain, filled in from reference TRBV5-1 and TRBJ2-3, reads KAGVTQTPRYLIKTRGQQVTLSCSPISGHRSVSWYQQTPGQGLQFLFEYFSETQRNKGNFPGRFSGRQFSNSRSEMNVSTLELGDSALYLCASSFGGLDTQYFGPGTRLTVL.